This T cell receptor beta chain was captured by sequencing in a study of T-cell reconstitution after alpha-beta-depleted transplantation in children. Study findings and constraints: Expanded clones from the graft, numbering several hundred, reportedly supplied alpha-beta T cells about two months after transplant. Some patients showed high day-60 TCRbeta diversity, which derived from surviving recipient T cells and thymic progenitors.

Trimming removed 5 bases from V and 6 bases from J; junction bases left unmatched: 6. The CDR3 spans 15 residues. Germline V gene data show CDR1 as SGHTA and CDR2 as FQGTGA. Preparation of the TCRbeta library used unique molecular identifiers. TCRdb ran MiXCR on the PCR reads and lists one entry per CDR3 protein. Here the sample spans around 70,000 distinct CDR3 sequences, roughly a tenth being singletons. This clonotype was recorded at least ten times. Its antigen is still unknown. The sample consisted of PBMCs, taken before TCRalphabeta/CD19-depleted stem cell transplant. V gene TRBV7-3 combines with J gene TRBJ2-1; 11 bases match TRBD2. The origin of this receptor is a boy aged 10-17 years with acute myeloid leukemia, due to receive a stem cell transplant. CDR3 in DNA: TGTGCCAGCAGCCTGACTAGCGGGGAACCCAATGAGCAGTTCTTC. As protein: CASSLTSGEPNEQFF.